The 28 T cell receptor beta chains below all came from one sample that was sequenced in a study of beta chain features in type 1 diabetes. Of the isolated RNA, all was reverse transcribed, and so the sequenced material was expressed TCRB transcripts. Assay used: immunoSEQ multiplex PCR; TCRdb lists only in-frame clones, some missing. Among 400,000 to 500,000 clones, about 15% were seen once, and the ten largest hold about 0.034%. The sequencing sample was made of naive CD4+ T cells from blood. These TCRs come from a man aged 25-45 years in good health.

This chain joins TRBV29-1 and TRBJ1-4, with a possible D match to TRBD1 (6 bases). Trimming left V 8 bases short and J 8 bases short, with 18 bases between. Germline lookup yields CDR1 SQVTM and CDR2 ANQGSEA. This CDR3 has 13 residues. The CDR3 here is CSTLGAGNEKLFF. The DNA for the CDR3 is TGCAGCACTCTGGGGGCTGGTAACGAAAAACTGTTTTTT. Combining the CDR3 with reference TRBV29-1 and TRBJ1-4 gives the whole variable domain SAVISQKPSRDICQRGTSLTIQCQVDSQVTMMFWYRQQPGQSLTLIATANQGSEATYESGFVIDKFPISRPNLTFSTLTVSNMSPEDSSIYLCSTLGAGNEKLFFGSGTQLSVL.

The rearrangement uses TRBV29-1 and TRBJ2-7; no reliable D call. The germline V and J ends were trimmed by 4 bases and 2 bases, with 15 bases remaining between them. Germline-derived CDR1 and CDR2 are SQVTM and ANQGSEA. This CDR3 is built from 14 residues. The CDR3 region is CSVANKLGPYEQYF. In nucleotides, the CDR3 is TGCAGCGTTGCAAATAAACTCGGGCCCTACGAGCAGTACTTC.

In this sample, this clone turned up a few times. The chain employs TRBV27 and TRBJ2-1, with TRBD2 identical over 9 bases. J gave up 6 bases and V 6 bases, and 3 bases lay outside the gene matches. Per the germline V gene, CDR1 is MNHEY and CDR2 is SMNVEV (reference sequence). CDR3 length: 13 amino acids. CDR3: CASRKLAGNEQFF. The CDR3 DNA sequence: TGTGCCAGCAGAAAACTAGCGGGCAATGAGCAGTTCTTC.

This clone was seen only a few times. V is TRBV4-1 and J is TRBJ2-5, with D possibly TRBD1 on 5 matching bases. This CDR3 is 16 amino acids long. V dropped 4 bases and J dropped 2 bases, with 17 bases sitting between them. Germline CDR1 MGHRA, CDR2 YSYEKL. CDR3 sequence: CASSRGPGASQETQYF. The CDR3 nucleotides are TGCGCCAGCAGCCGCGGCCCTGGGGCCAGTCAAGAGACCCAGTACTTC.

The gene calls are TRBV6-5 and TRBJ2-1; 7 bases align to TRBD2. J was trimmed by 8 bases and V by 5 bases; bases with no gene match: 6. The CDR3 loop spans 13 amino acids. CDR1 is MNHEY and CDR2 is SVGAGI in the germline V gene. CDR3 in amino acids: CASSRTSFYEQFF. The DNA for the CDR3 is TGTGCCAGCAGTAGGACTAGTTTCTATGAGCAGTTCTTC.

This clone has more than one count but fewer than ten. The V and J genes are TRBV27 and TRBJ2-1, with 8 bases aligning to TRBD2. V shed 7 bases and J 0 bases; nucleotides not matched to a gene: 8. This CDR3 has 16 amino acids. CDR1 is MNHEY and CDR2 is SMNVEV in the germline V gene (reference sequence). CDR3 amino acids: CASIPSGRSSYNEQFF. The CDR3 nucleotides are TGTGCCAGCATCCCCAGCGGGAGAAGCTCCTACAATGAGCAGTTCTTC.

CDR3 sequence (DNA): TGTGCCTGGTCGTCGGGGGCAACCGGGGAGCTGTTTTTT. It translates to CAWSSGATGELFF. V usage is TRBV30 and J usage is TRBJ2-2; either TRBD1 or TRBD2 may fit D (6 bases each). With 5 bases removed from V and 5 bases from J, the gap between germline ends came to 12 bases. Looked up from germline, CDR1 is GTSNPN and CDR2 is SVGIG (reference sequence). The CDR3 consists of 13 residues. The full variable domain, with the rest looked up from reference TRBV30 and TRBJ2-2, is SQTIHQWPATLVQPVGSPLSLECTVEGTSNPNLYWYRQAAGRGLQLLFYSVGIGQISSEVPQNLSASRPQDRQFILSSKKLLLSDSGFYLCAWSSGATGELFFGEGSRLTVL.

This clone has just a few counts. The chain is built from TRBV7-2 and TRBJ2-3; 13 nucleotides align to TRBD2. CDR3 size: 14 residues. Germline CDR1 and CDR2: SGHTA and FQGNSA. Unmatched junction bases numbered 9, after V lost 4 bases and J lost 14 bases. The CDR3 DNA reads TGTGCCAGCAGCTCAGGGACTAGCGGGGCCCGGCCGTATTTT. Amino acid sequence: CASSSGTSGARPYF.

The V and J genes are TRBV29-1 and TRBJ2-3; D uncertain. This CDR3 is 12 amino acids long. The V gene's germline CDR1 is SQVTM and CDR2 ANQGSEA. Trimming took off 3 bases at V and 0 bases at J, with 4 bases between the two ends. CDR3 sequence reads: CSVDPSTDTQYF. CDR3 coding DNA: TGCAGCGTTGATCCCAGCACAGATACGCAGTATTTT.

This clone has more than one count but fewer than ten. The rearrangement joins TRBV4-2 to TRBJ2-4; no reliable D call. Germline V lookup: CDR1 LGHNA, CDR2 YNFKEQ. V dropped 0 bases and J dropped 0 bases, with 9 bases sitting between them. The CDR3 runs to 16 residues. CDR3 sequence (DNA): TGTGCCAGCAGCCAAGAGCGGACCTTAGCCAAAAACATTCAGTACTTC. Translation: CASSQERTLAKNIQYF.

This clone has a handful of counts. The chain carries TRBV30 and TRBJ2-1; TRBD2 matches at 12 bases. The length of the CDR3 is 16 residues. The V gene's germline CDR1 is GTSNPN and CDR2 SVGIG (reference sequence). With 1 base clipped from V and 4 bases from J, the junction kept 5 bases outside the gene matches. The CDR3 sequence is CAWSGQTSGGYNEQFF. The DNA for the CDR3 is TGTGCCTGGAGTGGGCAAACTAGCGGGGGGTACAATGAGCAGTTCTTC. Looking up the rest from reference TRBV30 and TRBJ2-1 gives the full variable domain: SQTIHQWPATLVQPVGSPLSLECTVEGTSNPNLYWYRQAAGRGLQLLFYSVGIGQISSEVPQNLSASRPQDRQFILSSKKLLLSDSGFYLCAWSGQTSGGYNEQFFGPGTRLTVL.

The sample holds a few counts of this clone. V usage is TRBV7-2 and J usage is TRBJ2-3; 7 nucleotides agree with TRBD1. V dropped 6 bases and J dropped 11; count of bases not matched to a gene: 8. The germline gives CDR1 SGHTA, CDR2 FQGNSA. This CDR3 region has 12 residues. CDR3 nucleotides: TGTGCCAGCAGTTCACAGGGGCTTGAGCAGTATTTT. The encoded protein is CASSSQGLEQYF.

The chain is built from TRBV19 and TRBJ2-7; 10 nucleotides agree with TRBD1. Per germline, CDR1 LNHDA and CDR2 SQIVND (reference sequence). V trimming: 3 bases; J trimming: 4 bases; junction bases outside the gene matches: 18. The CDR3 contains 19 residues. Here the CDR3 reads CASSISALRGQGSKYEQYF. Here the CDR3 DNA reads TGTGCCAGTAGTATCTCCGCCCTCCGGGGACAGGGGTCTAAGTACGAGCAGTACTTC.

This clone has just a few counts. The chain uses TRBV5-6 and TRBJ2-2, with 13 nucleotides matching TRBD2. This CDR3 is 17 amino acids long. V was pared by 4 bases and J by 4 bases, with 7 bases of the junction left unmatched. Germline V gene sequence: CDR1 SGHDT, CDR2 YYEEEE. CDR3 sequence reads: CASSPGLAGASTGELFF. The CDR3 DNA follows: TGTGCCAGCAGCCCTGGACTAGCGGGAGCGAGCACCGGGGAGCTGTTTTTT.

The rearrangement uses TRBV27 and TRBJ1-4, with D hard to call. Trimming removed 8 bases from V and 0 bases from J, with 4 bases in between. The CDR3 covers 12 residues. CDR1 is MNHEY and CDR2 is SMNVEV in the germline V gene (reference sequence). The CDR3 loop reads CASRATNEKLFF. The DNA of the CDR3 is TGTGCCAGCCGTGCAACTAATGAAAAACTGTTTTTT.

The chain links TRBV7-9 to TRBJ2-3, with D possibly matching TRBD2 (6 bases). V lost 5 bases, J lost 6 bases, and 21 bases lay in between. CDR1 is SEHNR and CDR2 is FQNEAQ in the germline V gene (reference sequence). CDR3 length: 16 residues. The CDR3 is CASSPITRAGRDTQYF. The CDR3 region has the DNA TGTGCCAGCAGCCCCATCACCCGGGCGGGGCGGGATACGCAGTATTTT. The variable domain in full, with the rest retrieved from reference TRBV7-9 and TRBJ2-3, is DTGVSQNPRHKITKRGQNVTFRCDPISEHNRLYWYRQTLGQGPEFLTYFQNEAQLEKSRLLSDRFSAERPKGSFSTLEIQRTEQGDSAMYLCASSPITRAGRDTQYFGPGTRLTVL.

This clone was observed many times. J is TRBJ2-1 and V is TRBV29-1; unclear D gene. The V gene's germline CDR1 is SQVTM and CDR2 ANQGSEA. The V end was cut by 4 bases, the J end by 7 bases, with 8 bases between. The CDR3 is 11 residues long. In DNA form, the CDR3 reads TGCAGCGTTGCCCGTGCGAATGAGCAGTTCTTC. This translates into CSVARANEQFF.

This clone has a handful of counts. The chain uses TRBV19 and TRBJ2-7; 7 bases agree with TRBD2. Per the germline V gene, CDR1 is LNHDA and CDR2 is SQIVND (reference sequence). V dropped 7 bases and J dropped 3; count of bases not matched to a gene: 3. The CDR3 consists of 12 residues. The CDR3 here is CASTASGYEQYV. For the CDR3, the DNA is TGTGCCAGTACGGCTAGCGGCTACGAGCAGTACGTC.

This clone was picked up a small number of times. The rearrangement links TRBV2 to TRBJ2-5, with D unresolved. Trimming removed 2 bases from V and 6 bases from J, with 10 bases in between. The CDR3 totals 13 residues. Looked up from germline, CDR1 is SNHLY and CDR2 is FYNNEI. The CDR3 DNA follows: TGTGCCAGCAGTGAATTTAGTTTAAAGACCCAGTACTTC. Translated, it gives CASSEFSLKTQYF.

The gene calls are TRBV5-1 and TRBJ2-5; 14 positions agree with TRBD2. V was clipped by 7 bases and J by 4 bases; unmatched bases: 3. Germline lookup yields CDR1 SGHRS and CDR2 YFSETQ. The CDR3 spans 14 residues. CDR3 residues: CASATSGRVETQYF. In DNA form, the CDR3 reads TGCGCCAGCGCGACTAGCGGGAGGGTAGAGACCCAGTACTTC.

This chain connects TRBV6-5 to TRBJ2-7; D unclear. Trimming removed 6 bases from V and 1 base from J, with 7 bases in between. Germline loops: CDR1 MNHEY, CDR2 SVGAGI. This CDR3 has 12 residues. The CDR3 nucleotides read TGTGCCAGCAGGGCCAGATCCTACGAGCAGTACTTC. Translation: CASRARSYEQYF.

V usage is TRBV27 and J usage is TRBJ2-1, with 8 bases aligning to TRBD2. The ends lost 1 base at V and 3 bases at J; junction bases unmatched: 8. This CDR3 comprises 17 residues. Germline assignment: CDR1 MNHEY and CDR2 SMNVEV (reference sequence). CDR3 region: CASSLFGLAEGYNEQFF. Written as DNA, the CDR3 is TGTGCCAGCAGTTTATTCGGACTAGCCGAGGGCTACAATGAGCAGTTCTTC.

This clone was recorded a few times. V is TRBV14 and J is TRBJ1-2, with D possibly matching TRBD1 (5 bases). The CDR3 contains 15 residues. Trimming cost V 4 bases and J 3 bases, with 15 bases left between them. Germline V lookup: CDR1 SGHDN, CDR2 FVKESK. The DNA of the CDR3 is TGTGCCAGCAGCCCCTCTTTGGGGGGAGACTATGGCTACACCTTC. Its protein is CASSPSLGGDYGYTF.

The chain is built from TRBV7-2 and TRBJ2-2; D gene uncertain. Germline CDR1 is SGHTA and CDR2 is FQGNSA. Trimming removed 1 base at V and 1 base at J, with 4 bases between. CDR3 length: 14 residues. Written as DNA, the CDR3 is TGTGCCAGCAGCTTAGGCGGGAACACCGGGGAGCTGTTTTTT. The encoded protein is CASSLGGNTGELFF.

This clone was found a few times. This chain uses TRBV18 with TRBJ2-1; tentatively, D is TRBD2 (5 bases). Germline V gives CDR1 KGHSH, CDR2 LQKENI. The CDR3 has 15 amino acids. V dropped 5 bases and J dropped 3 bases, with 14 bases sitting between them. CDR3: CASSYGAENYNEQFF. The CDR3 DNA reads as TGTGCCAGCTCATACGGAGCGGAGAACTACAATGAGCAGTTCTTC. Looking up the rest from reference TRBV18 and TRBJ2-1 gives the full variable domain: NAGVMQNPRHLVRRRGQEARLRCSPMKGHSHVYWYRQLPEEGLKFMVYLQKENIIDESGMPKERFSAEFPKEGPSILRIQQVVRGDSAAYFCASSYGAENYNEQFFGPGTRLTVL.

The V call is TRBV14, the J call TRBJ1-3; TRBD1 might be the D (5 bases). The V and J ends lost 6 bases and 4 bases respectively, with 16 bases between them. The CDR3 contains 15 residues. Per germline, CDR1 SGHDN and CDR2 FVKESK. CDR3 protein: CASSQLGLSGNTIYF. The DNA of the CDR3 is TGTGCCAGCAGTCAACTGGGGCTCTCGGGAAACACCATATATTTT.

Notes on this clone: The sample contains more than one DNA sequence encoding this CDR3. J is TRBJ1-5 and V is TRBV30; a weak D match, TRBD1 (5 bases). Deletions cut 2 bases from V and 2 bases from J, with 7 bases between. CDR3 length equals 13 residues. Germline V CDR1 and CDR2: GTSNPN, SVGIG (reference sequence). CDR3 DNA: TGTGCCTGGAGTCCCAGGGGCAATCAGCCCCAGCATTTT. This gives the protein CAWSPRGNQPQHF.

This chain uses TRBV4-1 with TRBJ2-1; 10 nucleotides line up with TRBD2. The V and J ends lost 8 bases and 5 bases, in that order; junction bases with no gene match: 12. CDR1 MGHRA and CDR2 YSYEKL come from the germline V gene. The CDR3 has 16 residues. The CDR3 nucleotides are TGCGCCAGCCTACCCATGGCTAGCGGGGGACACAATGAGCAGTTCTTC. Translating it yields CASLPMASGGHNEQFF.